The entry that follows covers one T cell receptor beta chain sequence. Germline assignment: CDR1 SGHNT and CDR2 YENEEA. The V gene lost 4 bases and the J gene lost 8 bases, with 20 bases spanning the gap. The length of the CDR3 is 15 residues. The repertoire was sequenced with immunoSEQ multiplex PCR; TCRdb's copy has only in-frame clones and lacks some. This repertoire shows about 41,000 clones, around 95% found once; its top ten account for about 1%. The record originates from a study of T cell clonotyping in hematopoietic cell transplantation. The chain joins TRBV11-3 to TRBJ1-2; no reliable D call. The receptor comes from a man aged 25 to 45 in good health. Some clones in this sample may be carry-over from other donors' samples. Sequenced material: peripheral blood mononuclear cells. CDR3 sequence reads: CASSSNPPGLSGYTF. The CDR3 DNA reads TGTGCCAGCAGCTCCAACCCGCCGGGGTTGAGCGGCTACACCTTC.